The T cell receptor beta chain under discussion was sequenced for a study of T cell changes during pregnancy in multiple sclerosis. Assay: immunoSEQ multiplex PCR; the TCRdb copy retains only in-frame clones and omits some. The sample yields roughly 30,000 clones, 90% seen once. The receptor's source is a female donor with multiple sclerosis, enrolled in a pregnancy study. The material was CD8+ T cells from peripheral blood mononuclear cells, obtained in the second trimester of pregnancy.

CDR3 DNA sequence: TGTGCCAGCAGCTTAGCAGGGACCTACGAGCAGTACTTC. This encodes CASSLAGTYEQYF. This chain links TRBV11-2 with TRBJ2-7; tentative D call: TRBD1 (5 bases). Trimming took off 1 base at V and 2 bases at J, with 6 bases between the two ends. Germline assignment: CDR1 SGHAT and CDR2 FQNNGV. The CDR3 length is 13 residues.